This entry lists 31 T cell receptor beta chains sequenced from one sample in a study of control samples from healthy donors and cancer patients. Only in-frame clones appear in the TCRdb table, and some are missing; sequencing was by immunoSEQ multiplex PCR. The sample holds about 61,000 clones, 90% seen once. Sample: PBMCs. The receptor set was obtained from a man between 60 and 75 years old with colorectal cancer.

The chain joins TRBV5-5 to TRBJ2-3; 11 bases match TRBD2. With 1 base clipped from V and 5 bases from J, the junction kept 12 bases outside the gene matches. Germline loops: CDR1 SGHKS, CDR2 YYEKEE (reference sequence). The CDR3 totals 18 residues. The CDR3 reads CASSLRASGGPGGDTQYF. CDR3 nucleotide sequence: TGTGCCAGCAGCTTGAGGGCTAGCGGGGGGCCGGGCGGAGATACGCAGTATTTT.

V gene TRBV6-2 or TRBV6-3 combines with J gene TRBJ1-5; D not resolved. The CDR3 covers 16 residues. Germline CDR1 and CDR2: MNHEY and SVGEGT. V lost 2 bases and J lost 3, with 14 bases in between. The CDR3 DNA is TGTGCCAGCAGTTACCGGGCGTCGGGTCCCAATCAGCCCCAGCATTTT. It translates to CASSYRASGPNQPQHF.

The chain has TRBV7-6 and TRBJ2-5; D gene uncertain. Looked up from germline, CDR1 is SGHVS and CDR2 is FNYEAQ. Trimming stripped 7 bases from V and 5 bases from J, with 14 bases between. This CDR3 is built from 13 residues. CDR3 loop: CASTPESMETQYF. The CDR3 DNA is TGTGCCAGCACCCCGGAGAGTATGGAGACCCAGTACTTC.

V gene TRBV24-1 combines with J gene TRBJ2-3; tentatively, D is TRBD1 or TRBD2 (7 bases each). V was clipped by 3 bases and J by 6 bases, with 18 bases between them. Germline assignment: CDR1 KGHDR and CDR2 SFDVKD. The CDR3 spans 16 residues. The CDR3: CATSDPLQGGDDTQYF. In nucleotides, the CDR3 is TGTGCCACCAGTGATCCCCTCCAGGGGGGGGATGATACGCAGTATTTT.

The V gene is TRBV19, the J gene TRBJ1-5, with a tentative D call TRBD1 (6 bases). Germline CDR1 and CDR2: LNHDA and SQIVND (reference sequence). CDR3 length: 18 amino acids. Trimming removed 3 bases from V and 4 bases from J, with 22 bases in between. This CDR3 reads CASSIPLFGPGANQPQHF. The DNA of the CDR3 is TGTGCCAGTAGTATCCCCTTGTTTGGACCGGGGGCAAATCAGCCCCAGCATTTT.

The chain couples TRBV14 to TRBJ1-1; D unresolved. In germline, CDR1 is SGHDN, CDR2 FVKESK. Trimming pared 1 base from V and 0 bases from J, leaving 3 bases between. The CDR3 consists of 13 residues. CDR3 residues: CASSQAMNTEAFF. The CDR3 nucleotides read TGTGCCAGCAGCCAAGCCATGAACACTGAAGCTTTCTTT. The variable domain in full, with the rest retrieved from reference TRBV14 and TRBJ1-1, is EAGVTQFPSHSVIEKGQTVTLRCDPISGHDNLYWYRRVMGKEIKFLLHFVKESKQDESGMPNNRFLAERTGGTYSTLKVQPAELEDSGVYFCASSQAMNTEAFFGQGTRLTVV.

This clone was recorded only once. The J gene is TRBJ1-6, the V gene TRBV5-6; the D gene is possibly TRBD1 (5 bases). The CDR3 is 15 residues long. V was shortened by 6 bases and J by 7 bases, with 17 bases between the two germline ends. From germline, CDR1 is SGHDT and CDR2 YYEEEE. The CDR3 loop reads CASNPGQGGNSPLHF. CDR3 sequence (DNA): TGTGCCAGCAACCCGGGGCAGGGCGGGAATTCACCCCTCCACTTT. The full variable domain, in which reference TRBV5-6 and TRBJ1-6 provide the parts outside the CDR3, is DAGVTQSPTHLIKTRGQQVTLRCSPKSGHDTVSWYQQALGQGPQFIFQYYEEEERQRGNFPDRFSGHQFPNYSSELNVNALLLGDSALYLCASNPGQGGNSPLHFGNGTRLTVT.

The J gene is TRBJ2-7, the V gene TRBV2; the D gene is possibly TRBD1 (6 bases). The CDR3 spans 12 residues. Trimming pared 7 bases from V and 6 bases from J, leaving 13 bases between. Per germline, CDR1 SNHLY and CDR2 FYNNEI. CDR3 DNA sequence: TGTGCCAGCAACCTGGACAGACGCGAGCAGTACTTC. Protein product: CASNLDRREQYF.

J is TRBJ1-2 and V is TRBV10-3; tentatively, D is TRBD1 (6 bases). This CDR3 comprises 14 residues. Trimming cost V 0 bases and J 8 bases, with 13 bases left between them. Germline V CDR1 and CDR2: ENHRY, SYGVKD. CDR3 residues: CAISESTGASGYTF. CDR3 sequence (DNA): TGTGCCATCAGTGAGTCGACGGGGGCTTCGGGCTACACCTTC.

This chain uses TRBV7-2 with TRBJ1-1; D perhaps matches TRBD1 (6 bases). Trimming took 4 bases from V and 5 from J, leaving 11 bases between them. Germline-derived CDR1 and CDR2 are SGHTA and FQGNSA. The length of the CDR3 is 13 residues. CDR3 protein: CASSSQGRTEAFF. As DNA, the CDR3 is TGTGCCAGCAGCTCCCAGGGGAGGACTGAAGCTTTCTTT.

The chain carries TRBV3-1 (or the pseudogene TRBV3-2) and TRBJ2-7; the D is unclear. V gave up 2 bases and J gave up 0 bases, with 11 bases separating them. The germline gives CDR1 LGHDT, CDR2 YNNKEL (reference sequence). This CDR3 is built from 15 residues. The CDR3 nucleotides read TGTGCCAGCAGCCAATCCCTCACCTCCTCCTACGAGCAGTACTTC. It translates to CASSQSLTSSYEQYF.

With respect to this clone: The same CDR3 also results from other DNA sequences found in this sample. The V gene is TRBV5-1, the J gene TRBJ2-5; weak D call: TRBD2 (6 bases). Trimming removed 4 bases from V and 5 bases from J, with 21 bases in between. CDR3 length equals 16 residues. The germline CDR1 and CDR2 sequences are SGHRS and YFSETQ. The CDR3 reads CASSLNGGRPSETQYF. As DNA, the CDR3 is TGCGCCAGCAGCCTCAACGGGGGTCGGCCCTCGGAGACCCAGTACTTC.

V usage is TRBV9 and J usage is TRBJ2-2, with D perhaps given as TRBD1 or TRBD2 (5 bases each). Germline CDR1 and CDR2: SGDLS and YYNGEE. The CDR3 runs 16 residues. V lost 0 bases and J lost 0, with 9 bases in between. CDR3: CASSVGGGPNTGELFF. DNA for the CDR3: TGTGCCAGCAGCGTAGGTGGGGGACCGAACACCGGGGAGCTGTTTTTT.

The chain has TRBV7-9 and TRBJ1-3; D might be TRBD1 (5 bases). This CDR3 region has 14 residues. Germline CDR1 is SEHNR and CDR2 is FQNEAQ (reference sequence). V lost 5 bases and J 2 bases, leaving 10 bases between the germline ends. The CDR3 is CASSPLGAGNTIYF. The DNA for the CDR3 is TGTGCCAGCAGCCCATTGGGGGCTGGAAACACCATATATTTT. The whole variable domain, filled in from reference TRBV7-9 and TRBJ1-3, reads DTGVSQNPRHKITKRGQNVTFRCDPISEHNRLYWYRQTLGQGPEFLTYFQNEAQLEKSRLLSDRFSAERPKGSFSTLEIQRTEQGDSAMYLCASSPLGAGNTIYFGEGSWLTVV.

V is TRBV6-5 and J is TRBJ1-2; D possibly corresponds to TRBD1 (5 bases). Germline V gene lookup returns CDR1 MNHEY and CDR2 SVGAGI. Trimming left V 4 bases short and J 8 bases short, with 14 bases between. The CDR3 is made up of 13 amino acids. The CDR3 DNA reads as TGTGCCAGCAGTTCTCCCCTTTGGGGCGGCTACACCTTC. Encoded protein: CASSSPLWGGYTF.

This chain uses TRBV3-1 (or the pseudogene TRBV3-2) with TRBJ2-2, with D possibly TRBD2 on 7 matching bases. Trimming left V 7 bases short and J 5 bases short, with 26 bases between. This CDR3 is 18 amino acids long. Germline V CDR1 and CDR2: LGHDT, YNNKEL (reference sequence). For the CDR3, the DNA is TGTGCCAGCATGATTGGCGGCGGGGCGAGGGGGGGTACCGGGGAGCTGTTTTTT. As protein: CASMIGGGARGGTGELFF.

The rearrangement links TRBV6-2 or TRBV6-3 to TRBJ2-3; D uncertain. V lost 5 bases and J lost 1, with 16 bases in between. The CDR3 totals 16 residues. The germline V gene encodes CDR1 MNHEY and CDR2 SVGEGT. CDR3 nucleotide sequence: TGTGCCAGCAGTACCTGGACGGCCCGGGGCACAGATACGCAGTATTTT. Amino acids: CASSTWTARGTDTQYF.

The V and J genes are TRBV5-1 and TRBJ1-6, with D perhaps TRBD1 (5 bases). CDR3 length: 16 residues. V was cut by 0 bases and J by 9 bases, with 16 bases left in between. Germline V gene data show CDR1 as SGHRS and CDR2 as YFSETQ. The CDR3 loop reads CASSLGGYSESSPLHF. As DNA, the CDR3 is TGCGCCAGCAGCTTGGGGGGGTATAGCGAGAGTTCACCCCTCCACTTT.

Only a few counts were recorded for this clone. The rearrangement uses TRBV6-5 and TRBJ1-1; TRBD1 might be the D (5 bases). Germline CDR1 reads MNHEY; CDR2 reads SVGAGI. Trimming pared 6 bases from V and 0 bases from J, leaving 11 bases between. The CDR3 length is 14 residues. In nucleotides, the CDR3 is TGTGCCAGCAGCCGGGACCGTTTGAACACTGAAGCTTTCTTT. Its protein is CASSRDRLNTEAFF.

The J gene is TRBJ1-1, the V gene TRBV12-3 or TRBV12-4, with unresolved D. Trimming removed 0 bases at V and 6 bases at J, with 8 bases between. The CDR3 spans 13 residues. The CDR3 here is CASSLAGLAEAFF. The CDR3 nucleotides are TGTGCCAGCAGTTTAGCAGGGTTGGCTGAAGCTTTCTTT.

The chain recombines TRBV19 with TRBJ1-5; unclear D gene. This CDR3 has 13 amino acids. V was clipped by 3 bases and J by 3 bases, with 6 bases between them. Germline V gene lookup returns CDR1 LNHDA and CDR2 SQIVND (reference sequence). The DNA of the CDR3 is TGTGCCAGTAGTATCCAGAACAATCAGCCCCAGCATTTT. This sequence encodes CASSIQNNQPQHF.

CDR3 nucleotide sequence: TGTGCCAGCAGCGTAAAGGAGACCCCTACGCAGTATTTT. Amino acid sequence: CASSVKETPTQYF. The J gene is TRBJ2-3, the V gene TRBV9; no reliable D call. V was trimmed by 1 base and J by 8 bases, leaving 11 bases between them. CDR1 and CDR2 from the germline V gene are SGDLS and YYNGEE. This CDR3 region has 13 residues.

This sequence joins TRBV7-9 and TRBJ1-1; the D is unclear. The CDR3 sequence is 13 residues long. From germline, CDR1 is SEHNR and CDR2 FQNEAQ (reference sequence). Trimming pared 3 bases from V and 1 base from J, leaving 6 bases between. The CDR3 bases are TGTGCCAGCAGCTTGGAGGGGAACACTGAAGCTTTCTTT. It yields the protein CASSLEGNTEAFF. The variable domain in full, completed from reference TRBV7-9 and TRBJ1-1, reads DTGVSQNPRHKITKRGQNVTFRCDPISEHNRLYWYRQTLGQGPEFLTYFQNEAQLEKSRLLSDRFSAERPKGSFSTLEIQRTEQGDSAMYLCASSLEGNTEAFFGQGTRLTVV.

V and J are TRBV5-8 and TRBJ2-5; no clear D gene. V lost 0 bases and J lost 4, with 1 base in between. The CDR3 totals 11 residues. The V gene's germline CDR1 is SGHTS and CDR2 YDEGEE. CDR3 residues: CASSLAETQYF. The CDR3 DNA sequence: TGTGCCAGCAGCTTGGCAGAGACCCAGTACTTC.

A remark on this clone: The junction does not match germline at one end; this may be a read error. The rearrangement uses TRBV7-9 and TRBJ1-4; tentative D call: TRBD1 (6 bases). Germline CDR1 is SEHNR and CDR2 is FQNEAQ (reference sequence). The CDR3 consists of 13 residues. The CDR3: CASSRSPMDRRVF. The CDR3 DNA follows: TGTGCCAGCAGCCGATCACCGATGGACAGACGGGTTTTT.

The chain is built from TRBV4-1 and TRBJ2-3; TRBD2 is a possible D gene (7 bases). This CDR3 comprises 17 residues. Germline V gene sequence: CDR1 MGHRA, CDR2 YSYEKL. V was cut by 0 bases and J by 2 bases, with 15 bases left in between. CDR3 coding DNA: TGCGCCAGCAGCCAAGAAGGCGGGGGCTGGTACACAGATACGCAGTATTTT. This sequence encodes CASSQEGGGWYTDTQYF.

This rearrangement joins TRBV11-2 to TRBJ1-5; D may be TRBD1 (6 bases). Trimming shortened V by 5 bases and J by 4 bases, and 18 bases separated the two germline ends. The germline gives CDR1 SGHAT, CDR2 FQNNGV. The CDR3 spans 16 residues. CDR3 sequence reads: CASSLGVGQGNQPQHF. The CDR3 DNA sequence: TGTGCCAGCAGCCTAGGGGTTGGGCAGGGGAATCAGCCCCAGCATTTT.

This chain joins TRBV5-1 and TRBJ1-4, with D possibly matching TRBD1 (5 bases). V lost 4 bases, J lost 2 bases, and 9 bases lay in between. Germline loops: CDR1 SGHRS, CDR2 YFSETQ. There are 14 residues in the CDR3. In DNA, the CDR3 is TGCGCCAGCAGCCCCCAGGGCACTAATGAAAAACTGTTTTTT. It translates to CASSPQGTNEKLFF.

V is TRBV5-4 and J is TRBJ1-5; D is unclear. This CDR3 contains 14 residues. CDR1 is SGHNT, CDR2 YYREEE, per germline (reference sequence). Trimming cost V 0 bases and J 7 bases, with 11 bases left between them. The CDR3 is CASSLGGSGQPQHF. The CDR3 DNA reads TGTGCCAGCAGCTTGGGGGGAAGTGGACAGCCCCAGCATTTT.

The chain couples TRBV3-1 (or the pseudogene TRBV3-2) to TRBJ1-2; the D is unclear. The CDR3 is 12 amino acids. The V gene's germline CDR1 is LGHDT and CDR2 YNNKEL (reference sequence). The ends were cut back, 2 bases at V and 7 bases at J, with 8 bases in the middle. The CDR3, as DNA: TGTGCCAGCAGCCAACTACTCTTTGGCTACACCTTC. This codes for CASSQLLFGYTF.

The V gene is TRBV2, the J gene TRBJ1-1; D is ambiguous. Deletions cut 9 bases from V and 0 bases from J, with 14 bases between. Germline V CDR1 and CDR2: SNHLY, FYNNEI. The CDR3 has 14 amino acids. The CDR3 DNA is TGTGCCAGACATAAATCGGGGATGAACACTGAAGCTTTCTTT. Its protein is CARHKSGMNTEAFF. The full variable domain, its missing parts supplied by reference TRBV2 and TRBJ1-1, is EPEVTQTPSHQVTQMGQEVILRCVPISNHLYFYWYRQILGQKVEFLVSFYNNEISEKSEIFDDQFSVERPDGSNFTLKIRSTKLEDSAMYFCARHKSGMNTEAFFGQGTRLTVV.